The 4 T cell receptor beta chains in this list originate from one sample, sequenced in a study of cytomegalovirus exposure and HLA in healthy donors. The PCR had 60 Vbeta and 13 Jbeta primers. Libraries were prepared by immunoSEQ multiplex PCR; TCRdb keeps only in-frame clonotypes and omits some of them. The sample consists of 150,000 to 200,000 clones, about 76% of them appearing once. What was sequenced was PBMCs. The receptors derive from a woman between 45 and 65 years old in good health and CMV-seronegative.

The gene calls are TRBV4-3 and TRBJ2-7; 9 bases map to TRBD1. The CDR3 is 16 amino acids. Looked up from germline, CDR1 is LGHNA and CDR2 is YSLEER. The trim removed 0 bases at V and 6 bases at J, leaving 9 bases unmatched. The CDR3 sequence: CASSQDRSGQGGEQYF. The DNA for the CDR3 is TGCGCCAGCAGCCAAGATCGGTCGGGACAGGGAGGCGAGCAGTACTTC.

This clone was picked up one time. The chain has TRBV19 and TRBJ2-2, with 7 bases that match TRBD2. Germline CDR1 reads LNHDA; CDR2 reads SQIVND (reference sequence). The CDR3 is 14 amino acids. Losses at the gene ends were 3 bases for V and 3 bases for J; bases not matched to a gene: 1. CDR3 nucleotide sequence: TGTGCCAGTAGTATGGGAGGGGACACCGGGGAGCTGTTTTTT. Translated: CASSMGGDTGELFF.

The chain's CDR3 is CASSPGTSNTGELFF. CDR3 DNA sequence: TGCGCCAGCAGCCCCGGGACATCGAACACCGGGGAGCTGTTTTTT. J is TRBJ2-2 and V is TRBV5-1; tentatively, D is TRBD1 (6 bases). V lost 4 bases and J 0 bases, leaving 10 bases between the germline ends. There are 15 residues in the CDR3. Germline lookup yields CDR1 SGHRS and CDR2 YFSETQ.

The V and J genes are TRBV11-2 and TRBJ2-7, with D possibly matching TRBD2 (5 bases). The CDR3 is made up of 15 amino acids. Germline lookup yields CDR1 SGHAT and CDR2 FQNNGV. Deletions cut 6 bases from V and 2 bases from J, with 17 bases between. CDR3 protein: CASRLDSSTPYEQYF. DNA for the CDR3: TGTGCCAGCAGACTGGACTCATCAACCCCCTACGAGCAGTACTTC.